Sequencing of this T cell receptor (beta chain) was carried out in a study of cytomegalovirus exposure and HLA in healthy donors. Study results and limitations: Rare TCR sequences dominated, though some public TCRs recurred in many donors.

Turning to this clone: The antigen is undetermined.

13 Jbeta primers and 60 Vbeta primers were used for the PCR. Profiling relied on immunoSEQ multiplex PCR, and the TCRdb table lists in-frame clones only, not all of them. This table holds 65,000 to 85,000 clones, 65% to 70% found once. Deletions cut 8 bases from V and 7 bases from J, with 20 bases between. This CDR3 spans 14 amino acids. In germline, CDR1 is MNHNS, CDR2 SASEGT. Sequenced sample: PBMCs. The J gene is TRBJ1-2, the V gene TRBV6-1, with a tentative D call TRBD1 (5 bases). The clonotype was recovered from a woman aged 25 to 45 in good health and CMV-seronegative. This CDR3 is CASSKTREKVGYTF. CDR3 nucleotides: TGTGCCAGCTCAAAGACCAGGGAAAAAGTTGGCTACACCTTC.